The clone carrying this T cell receptor (beta chain) was picked up many times. Amplified TCR beta CDR3 regions came from RNA transcripts. In the first-round RT-PCR of the TCR CDR3, the HTBI primer set was used. One entry per CDR3 protein, called by TCRdb with MiXCR from the multiplex PCR reads. The sample lists 340,000 or so distinct CDR3 sequences, 15% to 20% occurring once. The length of the CDR3 is 14 residues. Between the trimmed V and J ends, which lost 5 bases and 8 bases, there was a span of 18 bases. The sample originates from a study of T cells in Graves' hyperthyroidism and ophthalmopathy. Study background: Initial diagnosis, before any treatment, was when peripheral blood was collected.

This TCR derives from a woman aged 50 to 60 with Graves' hyperthyroidism. The chain links TRBV12-3 or TRBV12-4 to TRBJ1-2; no clear D. Sequencing was done on a sample of blood. The CDR3, as DNA: TGTGCCAGCAGTGCATCCCTTATTGCCGGAGGCTACACCTTC. Amino acids: CASSASLIAGGYTF.